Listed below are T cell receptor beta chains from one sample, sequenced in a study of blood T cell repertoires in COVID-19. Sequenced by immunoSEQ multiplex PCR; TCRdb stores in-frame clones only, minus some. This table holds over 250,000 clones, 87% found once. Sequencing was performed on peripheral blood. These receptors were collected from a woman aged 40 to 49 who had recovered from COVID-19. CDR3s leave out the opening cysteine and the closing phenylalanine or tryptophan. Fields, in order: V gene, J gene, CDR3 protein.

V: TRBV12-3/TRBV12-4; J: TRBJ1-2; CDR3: ASSPQGIYGYT
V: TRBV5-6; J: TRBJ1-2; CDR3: ASSWGDRTYGYT
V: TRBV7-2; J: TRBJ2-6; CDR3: ASSLVAAAVGANVLT
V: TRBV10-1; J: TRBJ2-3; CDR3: ASSESWGTGGYSTDTQY
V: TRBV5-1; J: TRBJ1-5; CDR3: ASSLGTGGDQPQH
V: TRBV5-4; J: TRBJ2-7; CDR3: ASSLSSGPDYEQY
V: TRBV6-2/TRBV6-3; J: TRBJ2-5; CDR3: ASSTRRVRETQY
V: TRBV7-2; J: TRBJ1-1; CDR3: ASSWGGSTEAF
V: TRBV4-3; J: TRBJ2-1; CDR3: ASSQDWPGNEQF
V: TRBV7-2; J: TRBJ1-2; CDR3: ASSLQGTLNYGYT
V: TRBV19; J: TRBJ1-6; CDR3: ASSKSPGGTHNSPLH
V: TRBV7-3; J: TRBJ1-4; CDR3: ASSPTGGVGEKLF
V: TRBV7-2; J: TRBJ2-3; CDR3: ASSFRLAGAADTQY
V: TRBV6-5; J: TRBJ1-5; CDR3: ASSLQGRQPQH
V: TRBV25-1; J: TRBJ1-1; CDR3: ASRGGGGNTEAF
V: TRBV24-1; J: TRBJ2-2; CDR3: ATSDTSGDAGELF
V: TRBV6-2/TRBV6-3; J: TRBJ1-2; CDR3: ASSYNWRGGYT
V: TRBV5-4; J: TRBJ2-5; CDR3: ASSLERGGETQY
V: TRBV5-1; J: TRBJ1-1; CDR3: ASSTYGTGDTEAF
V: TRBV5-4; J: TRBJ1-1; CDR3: ASSSQGEYTEAF
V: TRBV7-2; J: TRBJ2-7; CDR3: ASSFSGGASYEQY
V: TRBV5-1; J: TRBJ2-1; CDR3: ASSFGTSAVNEQF
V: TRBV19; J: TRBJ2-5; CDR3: ASTPGFGETQY
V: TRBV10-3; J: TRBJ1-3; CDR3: AIRDTVSGNTIY
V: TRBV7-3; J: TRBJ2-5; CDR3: ASSRGTSGQETQY
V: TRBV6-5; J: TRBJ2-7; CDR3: ASSRDRGQPYEQY
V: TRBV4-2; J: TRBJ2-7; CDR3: ASSPGGGEQVEQY
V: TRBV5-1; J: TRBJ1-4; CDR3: ASSLYSHNEKLF
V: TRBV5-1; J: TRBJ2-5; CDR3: ASSSGWGLIGETQY
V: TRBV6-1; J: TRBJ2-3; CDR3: ASSEARTDSDTQY
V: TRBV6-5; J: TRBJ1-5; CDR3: ASSPLNQPQH
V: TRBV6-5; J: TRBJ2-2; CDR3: ASTGTGNTGELF
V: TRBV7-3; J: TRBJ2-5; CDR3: ASSLYVGGPKETQY
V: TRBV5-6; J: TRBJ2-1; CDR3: ASRYLAGGYNEQF
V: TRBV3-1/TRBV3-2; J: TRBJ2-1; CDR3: ASSEGGGYNEQF
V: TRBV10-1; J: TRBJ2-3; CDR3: ASSDTGAPTDTQY
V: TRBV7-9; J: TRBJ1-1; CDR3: ASSFPRGQGATEAF
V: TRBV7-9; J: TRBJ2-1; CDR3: ASSTRTSGDPSSYNEQF
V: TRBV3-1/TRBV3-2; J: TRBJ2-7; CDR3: ASSQAGGYEQY
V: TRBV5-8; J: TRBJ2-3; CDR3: ASSRGLAGLTDTQY
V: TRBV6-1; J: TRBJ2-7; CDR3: ASSEGSGGIYEQY
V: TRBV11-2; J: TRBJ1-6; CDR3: ASSLSVGDNSPLH
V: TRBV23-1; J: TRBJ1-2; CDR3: ASSQSLYRAPRANYGYT
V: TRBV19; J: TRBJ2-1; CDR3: ASTMAKAPGYNEQF
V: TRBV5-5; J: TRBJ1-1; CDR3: ASSLALNTEAF
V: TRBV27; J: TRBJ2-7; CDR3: ASSIRGYEQY
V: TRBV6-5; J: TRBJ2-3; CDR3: ASSSRTDTQY
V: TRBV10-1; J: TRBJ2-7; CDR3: ASRAGTTYEQY
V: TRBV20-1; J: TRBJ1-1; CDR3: SASFLGQEGTEAF
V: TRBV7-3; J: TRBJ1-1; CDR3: ASSLKGGTEAF
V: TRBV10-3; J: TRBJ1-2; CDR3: AIRTGGSRGYT
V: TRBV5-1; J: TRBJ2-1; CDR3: ASSLADFRGDEQF
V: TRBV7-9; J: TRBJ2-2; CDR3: ASSERGKPNTGELF
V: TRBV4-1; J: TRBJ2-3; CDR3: ASSQEGRGDLDTQY
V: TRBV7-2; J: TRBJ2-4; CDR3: ASSTGGAAKNIQY
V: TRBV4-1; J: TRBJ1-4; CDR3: ASSQVLQKNEKLF
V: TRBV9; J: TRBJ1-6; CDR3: ASSDDTTGIGSPLH
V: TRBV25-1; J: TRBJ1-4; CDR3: APTAALEGREEKLF
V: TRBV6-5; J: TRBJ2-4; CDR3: ASSYSYSAKNIQY
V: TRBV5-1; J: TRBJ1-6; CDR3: ASSLVTGPNSYNSPLH